One and the same sample provided the 21 T cell receptor beta chains below, sequenced in a study of cytotoxic CD8 clonotypes in ibrutinib-treated CLL. Repertoires were generated with immunoSEQ multiplex PCR, while TCRdb's copy carries only in-frame clones and drops some. The sample has some 200,000 clones; roughly three quarters are singletons. This material consisted of PBMCs, taken after 12 months of ibrutinib treatment. The receptors derive from a human donor with chronic lymphocytic leukemia.

The chain is built from TRBV27 and TRBJ2-1, with TRBD1 identical over 9 bases. Per the germline V gene, CDR1 is MNHEY and CDR2 is SMNVEV (reference sequence). This CDR3 comprises 16 residues. J lost 7 bases, V lost 4 bases, and 11 bases had no gene match. CDR3 bases: TGTGCCAGCAGTTACCACCGGGACAGGGAGGGTAATGAGCAGTTCTTC. As protein: CASSYHRDREGNEQFF.

The chain has TRBV6-1 and TRBJ2-1, with D possibly matching TRBD2 (6 bases). The CDR3 spans 16 residues. The V gene's germline CDR1 is MNHNS and CDR2 SASEGT. V lost 4 bases and J lost 4, with 17 bases in between. CDR3 in amino acids: CASSADPGDSYNEQFF. The CDR3 DNA reads TGTGCCAGCAGTGCCGACCCGGGGGATTCATACAATGAGCAGTTCTTC.

The chain links TRBV19 to TRBJ2-7; D gene ambiguous. With 3 bases removed from V and 0 bases from J, the gap between germline ends came to 6 bases. Germline CDR1 reads LNHDA; CDR2 reads SQIVND (reference sequence). The CDR3 consists of 13 residues. The CDR3 DNA follows: TGTGCCAGTAGTATTAGGCACTCCTACGAGCAGTACTTC. Amino acids: CASSIRHSYEQYF.

V usage is TRBV2 and J usage is TRBJ1-1; D unclear. There are 13 residues in the CDR3. Trimming removed 8 bases at V and 1 base at J, with 11 bases between. Germline V gives CDR1 SNHLY, CDR2 FYNNEI. The CDR3 DNA follows: TGTGCCAGCGGTGGTGGGCCGAACACTGAAGCTTTCTTT. Translation gives CASGGGPNTEAFF.

J is TRBJ1-5 and V is TRBV27; TRBD1 matches at 9 bases. The CDR3 spans 16 residues. Germline lookup yields CDR1 MNHEY and CDR2 SMNVEV (reference sequence). V shed 5 bases, J shed 0 bases, and the junction held 5 bases outside the gene matches. The DNA of the CDR3 is TGTGCCAGCAGTCAAACAGGGGGCGGTAGCAATCAGCCCCAGCATTTT. It translates to CASSQTGGGSNQPQHF.

The chain recombines TRBV6-4 with TRBJ2-3; no definite D call. CDR1 and CDR2 from the germline V gene are MRHNA and SNTAGT. Between the trimmed V and J ends, which lost 4 bases and 2 bases, there was a span of 7 bases. The CDR3 covers 13 residues. CDR3 loop: CASSVANTDTQYF. In nucleotides, the CDR3 is TGTGCCAGCAGTGTGGCTAACACAGATACGCAGTATTTT.

This clone was observed a few times. This chain connects TRBV28 to TRBJ2-6; D is unresolved. V shed 7 bases and J shed 0 bases, with 4 bases lying between them. The CDR3 covers 13 residues. The germline CDR1 and CDR2 sequences are MDHEN and SYDVKM. CDR3 nucleotide sequence: TGTGCCAGCACCCTCTCTGGGGCCAACGTCCTGACTTTC. Translation: CASTLSGANVLTF.

This chain connects TRBV6-6 to TRBJ1-6; D is undetermined. V gave up 2 bases and J gave up 6 bases, with 8 bases separating them. The CDR3 runs to 14 residues. Germline CDR1 is MNHNY and CDR2 is SVGAGI (reference sequence). CDR3: CASSYGQINSPLHF. Here the CDR3 DNA reads TGTGCCAGCAGTTACGGCCAGATTAATTCACCCCTCCACTTT.

The chain couples TRBV30 to TRBJ1-1; no definite D call. The V end lost 2 bases, the J end lost 6 bases, and 16 bases lay between the germline ends. Per the germline V gene, CDR1 is GTSNPN and CDR2 is SVGIG (reference sequence). The CDR3 has 14 residues. CDR3 protein: CAWSKGPSLAEAFF. In DNA, the CDR3 is TGTGCCTGGAGTAAGGGCCCCTCTTTGGCTGAAGCTTTCTTT. The full variable domain, with the rest looked up from reference TRBV30 and TRBJ1-1, is SQTIHQWPATLVQPVGSPLSLECTVEGTSNPNLYWYRQAAGRGLQLLFYSVGIGQISSEVPQNLSASRPQDRQFILSSKKLLLSDSGFYLCAWSKGPSLAEAFFGQGTRLTVV.

The gene calls are TRBV5-6 and TRBJ2-5; D is uncertain. The CDR3 runs to 15 residues. Germline lookup yields CDR1 SGHDT and CDR2 YYEEEE. Between the trimmed V and J ends, which lost 2 bases and 5 bases, there was a span of 16 bases. CDR3: CASSFVGSLAETQYF. For the CDR3, the DNA is TGTGCCAGCAGCTTTGTCGGCTCCCTGGCGGAGACCCAGTACTTC.

The gene calls are TRBV18 and TRBJ1-3, with D possibly TRBD1 on 5 matching bases. Germline V gives CDR1 KGHSH, CDR2 LQKENI. The CDR3 covers 13 residues. The V end lost 6 bases, the J end lost 2 bases, and 8 bases lay between the germline ends. In nucleotides, the CDR3 is TGTGCCAGCTCTCCGACAGCTGGAAACACCATATATTTT. Translation: CASSPTAGNTIYF.

The chain carries TRBV15 and TRBJ2-5, with TRBD2 matching over 9 bases. This CDR3 contains 15 residues. V gave up 2 bases and J gave up 2 bases; unmatched junction bases: 3. Germline V gene sequence: CDR1 LNHNV, CDR2 YYDKDF (reference sequence). The CDR3 nucleotides are TGTGCCACCAGCAGAAAGCGGGGGGAGCAAGAGACCCAGTACTTC. Translating gives CATSRKRGEQETQYF. Full variable domain (rest looked up from reference TRBV15 and TRBJ2-5): DAMVIQNPRYQVTQFGKPVTLSCSQTLNHNVMYWYQQKSSQAPKLLFHYYDKDFNNEADTPDNFQSRRPNTSFCFLDIRSPGLGDTAMYLCATSRKRGEQETQYFGPGTRLLVL.

The sample holds a few counts of this clone. The chain is built from TRBV6-1 and TRBJ2-7; TRBD1 matches 10 bases. Germline loops: CDR1 MNHNS, CDR2 SASEGT. J lost 3 bases, V lost 7 bases, and 6 bases had no gene match. The CDR3 consists of 14 residues. CDR3: CASKVWTGGYEQYF. The CDR3 DNA follows: TGTGCCAGCAAGGTATGGACAGGGGGCTACGAGCAGTACTTC.

This rearrangement joins TRBV10-3 to TRBJ1-2; 8 bases match TRBD1. The CDR3 extends over 14 amino acids. The ends lost 3 bases at V and 3 bases at J; junction bases unmatched: 3. CDR1 ENHRY and CDR2 SYGVKD come from the germline V gene. The CDR3, as DNA: TGTGCCATCAGTGATGGGACAGGAGACTATGGCTACACCTTC. Amino acid sequence: CAISDGTGDYGYTF.

The rearrangement uses TRBV18 and TRBJ2-1; D might be TRBD2 (7 bases). Germline V lookup: CDR1 KGHSH, CDR2 LQKENI. Trimming took off 0 bases at V and 8 bases at J, with 11 bases between the two ends. This CDR3 has 14 residues. The CDR3 nucleotides are TGTGCCAGCTCACCACCGGGGGGGCCTTATGAGCAGTTCTTC. Protein sequence: CASSPPGGPYEQFF.

The rearrangement uses TRBV15 and TRBJ2-1, with 8 positions matching TRBD2. Germline V gene data show CDR1 as LNHNV and CDR2 as YYDKDF (reference sequence). Trimming at V came to 1 base and at J to 4 bases, leaving 3 bases not matched to a gene. The CDR3 has 15 amino acids. CDR3 sequence (DNA): TGTGCCACCAGCAGAGTACTAGCGGAGTACAATGAGCAGTTCTTC. Encoded protein: CATSRVLAEYNEQFF.

The V call is TRBV27, the J call TRBJ2-1, with 11 nucleotides matching TRBD2. The CDR3 length is 16 residues. The junction had 15 bases not matched to a gene; V was cut back by 7 bases and J by 10 bases. Germline V gene data show CDR1 as MNHEY and CDR2 as SMNVEV (reference sequence). The CDR3: CASTTAASGRTSEQFF. The CDR3 DNA is TGTGCCAGCACTACCGCGGCTAGCGGGAGGACGTCCGAGCAGTTCTTC.

This clone was seen a few times. This chain connects TRBV18 to TRBJ2-7; D gene uncertain. This CDR3 comprises 14 residues. The germline CDR1 and CDR2 sequences are KGHSH and LQKENI. The germline V and J ends were trimmed by 3 bases and 2 bases, with 11 bases remaining between them. The CDR3 sequence is CASSPGSNPYEQYF. In DNA form, the CDR3 reads TGTGCCAGCTCACCCGGCAGCAATCCCTACGAGCAGTACTTC. Supplemented by reference TRBV18 and TRBJ2-7, the full variable domain reads NAGVMQNPRHLVRRRGQEARLRCSPMKGHSHVYWYRQLPEEGLKFMVYLQKENIIDESGMPKERFSAEFPKEGPSILRIQQVVRGDSAAYFCASSPGSNPYEQYFGPGTRLTVT.

This clone turned up a few times. CDR3 bases: TGCGCCAGCAGCTTGCAGGGGAGGAATGAGCAGTTCTTC. Translating it yields CASSLQGRNEQFF. The V and J genes are TRBV5-1 and TRBJ2-1; either TRBD1 or TRBD2 may supply D (6 bases each). V lost 1 base and J lost 7, with 9 bases in between. Germline V gene data show CDR1 as SGHRS and CDR2 as YFSETQ. The CDR3 consists of 13 residues.

This clone occurred a few times. This chain connects TRBV6-5 to TRBJ2-7; 8 positions agree with TRBD2. The V and J ends lost 5 bases and 3 bases, in that order; junction bases with no gene match: 6. The length of the CDR3 is 14 residues. Looked up from germline, CDR1 is MNHEY and CDR2 is SVGAGI. The CDR3 region has the DNA TGTGCCAGCAGTCGAGCGGGAGTTATCTACGAGCAGTACTTC. Amino acids: CASSRAGVIYEQYF.

The CDR3, as DNA: TGTGCCAGTACAGCTACAGATACGCAGTATTTT. Translation: CASTATDTQYF. The chain employs TRBV10-3 and TRBJ2-3; D is unclear. Germline CDR1 and CDR2: ENHRY and SYGVKD. Trimming shortened V by 10 bases and J by 3 bases, and 8 bases separated the two germline ends. The CDR3 length is 11 residues.